This TCR beta chain was sequenced for a study of blood T cell repertoires in COVID-19. Turning to the study itself: The United States, Italy and Spain supplied acute and convalescent COVID-19 samples. In each case, the material was cDNA or gDNA derived from T cells, B-cell-depleted T cells, or PBMCs.

This table comes from immunoSEQ multiplex PCR, and its TCRdb copy is limited to in-frame clones, with some not included. The sample records 450,000 or so clones, 89% being singletons. The V and J ends lost 4 bases and 3 bases, in that order; junction bases with no gene match: 4. This CDR3 comprises 15 residues. Germline V CDR1 and CDR2: SGHRS, YFSETQ. The sequence came from a man aged 18 to 29 with COVID-19, enrolled during active disease. The chain couples TRBV5-1 to TRBJ2-3, with TRBD2 matching 11 bases. The sequenced sample consisted of peripheral blood. The CDR3 protein is CASSPGLAETDTQYF. For the CDR3, the DNA is TGCGCCAGCAGCCCGGGACTAGCGGAAACAGATACGCAGTATTTT. Looking up the rest from reference TRBV5-1 and TRBJ2-3 gives the full variable domain: KAGVTQTPRYLIKTRGQQVTLSCSPISGHRSVSWYQQTPGQGLQFLFEYFSETQRNKGNFPGRFSGRQFSNSRSEMNVSTLELGDSALYLCASSPGLAETDTQYFGPGTRLTVL.